The 10 T cell receptor beta chains in this list originate from one sample, sequenced in a study of a mutant IDH1 vaccine in newly diagnosed glioma. Antigen specificity for these receptors is unknown. Only in-frame clones appear in the TCRdb table, and some are missing; sequencing was by immunoSEQ multiplex PCR. The sample has tens of thousands of clones, 65% to 75% seen once. Described time point: week 35, safety follow-up. A single vaccine dose contained 300 ug of mutant IDH1 20-mer peptide, and topical imiquimod was used with it. The specimen was PBMCs, collected from a glioma patient whose treatment included an IDH1 peptide vaccine. The source is a man in his forties or fifties with glioma.

The V call is TRBV28, the J call TRBJ1-2, with 7 bases identical to TRBD1. The V gene end was trimmed by 7 bases and the J gene end by 3 bases; junction bases not matched to a gene: 8. The CDR3 is made up of 14 amino acids. The germline gives CDR1 MDHEN, CDR2 SYDVKM. DNA for the CDR3: TGTGCCAGCAACAGGGGATTGGGCTACTATGGCTACACCTTC. Amino acids: CASNRGLGYYGYTF.

The chain employs TRBV4-3 and TRBJ1-1, with D unclear. Germline assignment: CDR1 LGHNA and CDR2 YSLEER. This CDR3 has 17 amino acids. The V end was cut by 0 bases, the J end by 7 bases, with 21 bases between. In nucleotides, the CDR3 is TGCGCCAGCAGCCAAGACAAAGGGTTAGGGAGCGGAGGTGAAGCTTTCTTT. Translation gives CASSQDKGLGSGGEAFF.

The chain carries TRBV2 and TRBJ1-5; the D is unclear. The CDR3 has 13 amino acids. The V and J ends lost 4 bases and 5 bases respectively, with 9 bases between them. Germline CDR1 reads SNHLY; CDR2 reads FYNNEI. The CDR3 is CASSGGWDQPQHF. The DNA of the CDR3 is TGTGCCAGCAGTGGGGGTTGGGATCAGCCCCAGCATTTT.

This rearrangement joins TRBV4-3 to TRBJ2-1, with 10 nucleotides matching TRBD1. The germline V gene has CDR1 LGHNA and CDR2 YSLEER. The CDR3 covers 19 residues. The trim removed 0 bases at V and 5 bases at J, leaving 13 bases unmatched. CDR3 in DNA: TGCGCCAGCAGCCAAGATCTAGGGGGACAGGGGACATCCAACAATGAGCAGTTCTTC. Amino acids: CASSQDLGGQGTSNNEQFF.

V is TRBV6-6 and J is TRBJ2-3, with a tentative D call TRBD2 (6 bases). The V gene's germline CDR1 is MNHNY and CDR2 SVGAGI (reference sequence). V was pared by 6 bases and J by 3 bases, with 16 bases between. The CDR3 has 15 residues. The CDR3 nucleotides read TGTGCCAGCAGCCGGGACTCCCCGGGGACAGATACGCAGTATTTT. It translates to CASSRDSPGTDTQYF.

J is TRBJ2-1 and V is TRBV4-1; 8 bases match TRBD1. Germline CDR1 MGHRA, CDR2 YSYEKL. The V segment lost 3 bases and the J segment 5 bases; nucleotides outside the gene matches: 3. The CDR3 spans 14 residues. In nucleotides, the CDR3 is TGCGCCAGCAGCCACCGACAGGGGAACAATGAGCAGTTCTTC. This gives the protein CASSHRQGNNEQFF.

The CDR3 nucleotides read TGTGCCAGCAGCACTTTCACTCACTCTGGAAACACCATATATTTT. It encodes CASSTFTHSGNTIYF. The J gene is TRBJ1-3, the V gene TRBV6-6, with D uncertain. V was clipped by 6 bases and J by 0 bases, with 12 bases between them. The CDR3 runs to 15 residues. Germline CDR1 and CDR2: MNHNY and SVGAGI (reference sequence).

This clone was seen repeatedly, ten times or more. The chain couples TRBV30 to TRBJ2-2; D assignment may be TRBD1 or TRBD2 (5 bases each). Per the germline V gene, CDR1 is GTSNPN and CDR2 is SVGIG (reference sequence). The CDR3 is made up of 15 amino acids. V gave up 1 base and J gave up 6 bases, with 15 bases separating them. DNA of the CDR3: TGTGCCTGGAGTGGACCTCTCGGGGCTCCCGGGGAGCTGTTTTTT. Translation gives CAWSGPLGAPGELFF. The full variable domain, completed using reference TRBV30 and TRBJ2-2, is SQTIHQWPATLVQPVGSPLSLECTVEGTSNPNLYWYRQAAGRGLQLLFYSVGIGQISSEVPQNLSASRPQDRQFILSSKKLLLSDSGFYLCAWSGPLGAPGELFFGEGSRLTVL.

The chain links TRBV2 to TRBJ1-1, with 7 nucleotides matching TRBD1. Germline CDR1 reads SNHLY; CDR2 reads FYNNEI. This CDR3 has 13 amino acids. Unmatched junction bases numbered 3, after V lost 4 bases and J lost 4 bases. The CDR3 protein is CASSADRVTEAFF. The DNA of the CDR3 is TGTGCCAGCAGTGCCGACAGGGTCACTGAAGCTTTCTTT.

V and J are TRBV19 and TRBJ2-7, with unresolved D. Germline loops: CDR1 LNHDA, CDR2 SQIVND (reference sequence). The CDR3 loop spans 14 amino acids. V lost 5 bases, J lost 2 bases, and 13 bases lay in between. The chain's CDR3 is CASSYGLGTYEQYF. In DNA, the CDR3 is TGTGCCAGTAGTTATGGGCTGGGCACCTACGAGCAGTACTTC.